Presented here are 14 T cell receptor beta chains from one specimen sequenced in a study of regulatory T cells in long-lasting Graves disease. As to time point: newly diagnosed GD, antithyroid drugs for less than 3 months. Following extraction of RNA from PBMCs, that RNA was used to make the TCR library. Arm-PCR with iRepertoire HTBI primers amplified the CDR3 regions for these TCR beta libraries. TCRdb ran MiXCR on the multiplex PCR reads and lists one entry per CDR3 protein. The sample has about 470,000 distinct CDR3 sequences, roughly 16% seen once. These records were also assigned to another study, of T cells in Graves' hyperthyroidism and ophthalmopathy.

The sample was peripheral blood mononuclear cells (PBMCs), taken at new diagnosis, from a patient treated with antithyroid drugs. The receptor source for this set is a man aged 35 to 55 with Graves disease.

This clonotype was detected many times. The chain is built from TRBV6-5 and TRBJ2-7; the D gene is possibly TRBD1 (5 bases). The CDR3 has 13 residues. Trimming cost V 4 bases and J 3 bases, with 10 bases left between them. Germline V lookup: CDR1 MNHEY, CDR2 SVGAGI. CDR3 protein: CASSFGAYYEQYF. CDR3 sequence (DNA): TGTGCCAGCAGTTTTGGGGCCTACTACGAGCAGTACTTC.

This clonotype was observed at least ten times. The chain's CDR3 is CASSLTSGGRTDTQYF. Written as DNA, the CDR3 is TGTGCCAGCAGCTTAACATCGGGCGGGAGAACAGATACGCAGTATTTT. The gene calls are TRBV7-3 and TRBJ2-3, with 7 bases aligning to TRBD2. The germline V gene has CDR1 SGHTA and CDR2 FQGTGA. The CDR3 loop spans 16 amino acids. V shed 0 bases and J 3 bases; nucleotides not matched to a gene: 6. The full variable domain, completed using reference TRBV7-3 and TRBJ2-3, is GAGVSQTPSNKVTEKGKYVELRCDPISGHTALYWYRQSLGQGPEFLIYFQGTGAADDSGLPNDRFFAVRPEGSVSTLKIQRTERGDSAVYLCASSLTSGGRTDTQYFGPGTRLTVL.

In this sample, this clonotype turned up many times. The CDR3 nucleotides are TGTGCCAGCAGTTTTTCTGGACAGTCGAACACCGGGGAGCTGTTTTTT. Its protein product is CASSFSGQSNTGELFF. The chain employs TRBV6-5 and TRBJ2-2; the D gene is possibly TRBD1 (6 bases). CDR3 length: 16 residues. V shed 4 bases and J shed 0 bases, with 12 bases lying between them. Germline CDR1 is MNHEY and CDR2 is SVGAGI.

Regarding this clonotype: The junction departs from the called germline gene at one end, perhaps through a read error. The chain is built from TRBV9 and TRBJ2-2; 10 bases line up with TRBD2. CDR3 size: 17 residues. Germline V lookup: CDR1 SGDLS, CDR2 YYNGEE. DNA for the CDR3: TGTGCCAGCAGCGTAGTACTAGCGGGGAAGAACACCGGGGAGCTGTCTTTT. Residues: CASSVVLAGKNTGELSF.

This clonotype was recorded many times. V gene TRBV12-3 or TRBV12-4 combines with J gene TRBJ2-7; maybe TRBD1 (5 bases). V was cut by 7 bases and J by 0 bases, with 10 bases left in between. The CDR3 runs 13 residues. The CDR3 here is CASKTGSSYEQYF. The CDR3 region has the DNA TGTGCCAGCAAAACAGGTAGCTCCTACGAGCAGTACTTC.

At least ten counts were recorded for this clonotype. This chain uses TRBV6-1 with TRBJ2-1; 9 nucleotides align to TRBD1. CDR1 and CDR2 from the germline V gene are MNHNS and SASEGT. The CDR3 runs to 15 residues. The ends lost 4 bases at V and 1 base at J; junction bases unmatched: 2. The CDR3 spells CASSVGQGSYNEQFF. The CDR3 DNA reads TGTGCCAGCAGTGTCGGACAGGGGTCCTACAATGAGCAGTTCTTC.

This clonotype has more than one count but fewer than ten. This chain connects TRBV20-1 to TRBJ2-5, with TRBD2 identical over 10 bases. The germline CDR1 and CDR2 sequences are DFQATT and SNEGSKA (reference sequence). The CDR3 covers 16 residues. V dropped 6 bases and J dropped 0; count of bases not matched to a gene: 10. CDR3 protein: CSARGTSGTDQETQYF. Written as DNA, the CDR3 is TGCAGTGCCCGTGGTACTAGCGGGACCGACCAAGAGACCCAGTACTTC.

This clonotype was recorded many times. V and J are TRBV24-1 and TRBJ2-3, with D tentatively TRBD1 (6 bases). The CDR3 spans 15 residues. With 4 bases removed from V and 1 base from J, the gap between germline ends came to 11 bases. In germline, CDR1 is KGHDR, CDR2 SFDVKD. CDR3 amino acids: CATSDPGVRTDTQYF. The DNA for the CDR3 is TGTGCCACCAGTGACCCAGGGGTCCGCACAGATACGCAGTATTTT.

At least ten counts were recorded for this clonotype. This chain connects TRBV20-1 to TRBJ2-1, with 10 bases fitting TRBD2. Germline CDR1 and CDR2: DFQATT and SNEGSKA (reference sequence). Trimming took 3 bases from V and 6 from J; bases not matched to a gene: 5. This CDR3 has 14 amino acids. CDR3 region: CSASPSGSSNEQFF. The DNA of the CDR3 is TGCAGTGCTAGCCCTAGCGGGAGTTCCAATGAGCAGTTCTTC.

This clonotype was detected many times. This chain uses TRBV27 with TRBJ2-2; 8 bases are a match to TRBD2. CDR1 is MNHEY and CDR2 is SMNVEV in the germline V gene (reference sequence). V trimming: 6 bases; J trimming: 8 bases; junction bases outside the gene matches: 8. This CDR3 contains 14 residues. CDR3 in DNA: TGTGCCAGCAGCGGGAGGGCCTCTTGGGGGGAGCTGTTTTTT. Amino acid sequence: CASSGRASWGELFF.

The chain carries TRBV5-1 and TRBJ2-3; D gene uncertain. The CDR3 loop spans 15 amino acids. CDR1 and CDR2 from the germline V gene are SGHRS and YFSETQ. The V end lost 2 bases, the J end lost 0 bases, and 10 bases lay between the germline ends. The DNA for the CDR3 is TGCGCCAGCAGCTTATTGGGTGCCAGCACAGATACGCAGTATTTT. It codes for CASSLLGASTDTQYF.

Worth noting for this clonotype: Being one base from a much bigger clone, this may be a read error. V is TRBV5-6 and J is TRBJ2-7, with TRBD1 identical over 8 bases. Per germline, CDR1 SGHDT and CDR2 YYEEEE. The CDR3 has 14 residues. Trimming removed 4 bases from V and 3 bases from J; junction bases left unmatched: 6. The CDR3 DNA is TGTGCCAGCAGCCGTCCGGGACAGGACTACGAGCAGTACTTC. Residues: CASSRPGQDYEQYF. Together with reference TRBV5-6 and TRBJ2-7, the CDR3 gives the full variable domain: DAGVTQSPTHLIKTRGQQVTLRCSPKSGHDTVSWYQQALGQGPQFIFQYYEEEERQRGNFPDRFSGHQFPNYSSELNVNALLLGDSALYLCASSRPGQDYEQYFGPGTRLTVT.

Notes on this clonotype: A much larger clone sits a single nucleotide away, making a read error possible. V usage is TRBV6-2 or TRBV6-3 and J usage is TRBJ2-5; D perhaps matches TRBD2 (6 bases). Trimming pared 6 bases from V and 2 bases from J, leaving 19 bases between. Germline CDR1 and CDR2: MNHEY and SVGEGT. This CDR3 contains 16 residues. The chain's CDR3 is CASRKAGTVIQETQYF. The CDR3 region has the DNA TGTGCCAGCAGAAAAGCAGGGACTGTCATTCAAGAGACCCAGTACTTC.

This clonotype showed up many times. The chain links TRBV28 to TRBJ1-4, with 8 bases that match TRBD1. The CDR3 totals 15 residues. The germline V gene encodes CDR1 MDHEN and CDR2 SYDVKM. With 5 bases clipped from V and 5 bases from J, the junction kept 7 bases outside the gene matches. This CDR3 is CASSPRQGRNEKLFF. CDR3 nucleotide sequence: TGTGCCAGCAGTCCGAGACAGGGGCGGAATGAAAAACTGTTTTTT. Full variable domain (missing parts from reference TRBV28 and TRBJ1-4): DVKVTQSSRYLVKRTGEKVFLECVQDMDHENMFWYRQDPGLGLRLIYFSYDVKMKEKGDIPEGYSVSREKKERFSLILESASTNQTSMYLCASSPRQGRNEKLFFGSGTQLSVL.